Listed here are 14 T cell receptor beta chains from one sample, sequenced in a study of shared clonotypes between healthy human individuals. Using immunoSEQ multiplex PCR, the repertoire was profiled, and TCRdb retains in-frame clones only, with some absent. This table has 2 million to 2.5 million clones, almost 96% appearing once. The sequencing input was naive CD4+ T cells sorted from blood. Noted subset: CD45RA+ positively selected. Every receptor here comes from a young man in good health.

This chain joins TRBV5-1 and TRBJ2-7; tentatively, D is TRBD1 (6 bases). Germline V CDR1 and CDR2: SGHRS, YFSETQ. This CDR3 region has 13 residues. The V gene lost 4 bases and the J gene lost 3 bases, with 11 bases spanning the gap. The CDR3 loop reads CASSPDRFYEQYF. CDR3 DNA: TGCGCCAGCAGCCCTGACAGGTTCTACGAGCAGTACTTC.

Concerning this clone: This sample also contains other DNA sequences that code for the same CDR3. V gene TRBV2 combines with J gene TRBJ2-2; D unclear. V lost 5 bases, J lost 0 bases, and 4 bases lay in between. The CDR3 has 13 amino acids. Germline CDR1 and CDR2: SNHLY and FYNNEI. The CDR3 spells CASSSSNTGELFF. Written as DNA, the CDR3 is TGTGCCAGCAGTTCCTCGAACACCGGGGAGCTGTTTTTT.

V is TRBV6-6 and J is TRBJ1-3; the D gene is possibly TRBD1 (6 bases). The CDR3 is 16 amino acids. V gave up 7 bases and J gave up 4 bases, with 20 bases separating them. Looked up from germline, CDR1 is MNHNY and CDR2 is SVGAGI (reference sequence). CDR3 coding DNA: TGTGCCAGCACCTACGGAGAATGGACAGTCGGAAACACCATATATTTT. Its translation: CASTYGEWTVGNTIYF.

The chain uses TRBV9 and TRBJ2-3; D might be TRBD1 (6 bases). Germline values: CDR1 SGDLS, CDR2 YYNGEE. Trimming took 3 bases from V and 3 from J, leaving 17 bases between them. This CDR3 region has 16 residues. The CDR3 protein is CASSGTGTPMTDTQYF. CDR3 bases: TGTGCCAGCAGCGGCACCGGGACACCGATGACAGATACGCAGTATTTT. Full variable domain (missing parts from reference TRBV9 and TRBJ2-3): DSGVTQTPKHLITATGQRVTLRCSPRSGDLSVYWYQQSLDQGLQFLIQYYNGEERAKGNILERFSAQQFPDLHSELNLSSLELGDSALYFCASSGTGTPMTDTQYFGPGTRLTVL.

The V and J genes are TRBV11-2 and TRBJ2-1, with D tentatively TRBD1 or TRBD2 (5 bases each). This CDR3 is built from 15 residues. Trimming pared 4 bases from V and 3 bases from J, leaving 13 bases between. The germline V gene has CDR1 SGHAT and CDR2 FQNNGV. CDR3 in amino acids: CASSSHVGVYNEQFF. The CDR3 nucleotides read TGTGCCAGCAGCTCCCACGTGGGGGTCTACAATGAGCAGTTCTTC.

The chain combines TRBV10-3 with TRBJ2-5; D not certain. V lost 3 bases and J lost 3, with 8 bases in between. The CDR3 has 13 amino acids. The V gene's germline CDR1 is ENHRY and CDR2 SYGVKD. Written as DNA, the CDR3 is TGTGCCATCAGTGAACGGCAGAAAGAGACCCAGTACTTC. Its protein is CAISERQKETQYF.

This chain uses TRBV11-2 with TRBJ2-3, with D possibly being TRBD1 or TRBD2 (5 bases each). The CDR3 runs to 12 residues. Germline-derived CDR1 and CDR2 are SGHAT and FQNNGV. The germline V and J ends were trimmed by 3 bases and 14 bases, with 15 bases remaining between them. The CDR3 region has the DNA TGTGCCAGCAGCTTGTTGGGGACGCATTTGTATTTT. It is translated as CASSLLGTHLYF.

The V and J genes are TRBV7-2 and TRBJ2-7; 9 positions agree with TRBD2. CDR1 is SGHTA and CDR2 is FQGNSA in the germline V gene. The J segment lost 3 bases and the V segment lost 3 bases, leaving 6 bases of the junction unmatched. The length of the CDR3 is 15 residues. The CDR3 here is CASSFGSGSYYEQYF. CDR3 bases: TGTGCCAGCAGCTTTGGTAGCGGGAGTTACTACGAGCAGTACTTC. Variable domain in full (rest from reference TRBV7-2 and TRBJ2-7): GAGVSQSPSNKVTEKGKDVELRCDPISGHTALYWYRQSLGQGLEFLIYFQGNSAPDKSGLPSDRFSAERTGGSVSTLTIQRTQQEDSAVYLCASSFGSGSYYEQYFGPGTRLTVT.

The CDR3 sequence: CASSPRDLSSYEQYF. The CDR3, as DNA: TGCGCCAGCAGCCCCCGGGACCTAAGCTCCTACGAGCAGTACTTC. V usage is TRBV4-1 and J usage is TRBJ2-7; either TRBD1 or TRBD2 may supply D (5 bases each). Deletions cut 4 bases from V and 0 bases from J, with 13 bases between. The CDR3 covers 15 residues. Germline CDR1 and CDR2: MGHRA and YSYEKL.

The rearrangement joins TRBV5-1 to TRBJ2-7, with 8 positions matching TRBD1. The V segment lost 0 bases and the J segment 3 bases; nucleotides outside the gene matches: 5. The V gene's germline CDR1 is SGHRS and CDR2 YFSETQ. The CDR3 contains 15 residues. CDR3 region: CASSLDSGQVYEQYF. The CDR3 coding sequence is TGCGCCAGCAGCTTGGACTCGGGACAGGTCTACGAGCAGTACTTC.

The chain recombines TRBV6-6 with TRBJ2-1; D possibly corresponds to TRBD2 (5 bases). Germline V gives CDR1 MNHNY, CDR2 SVGAGI (reference sequence). There are 14 residues in the CDR3. With 4 bases removed from V and 2 bases from J, the gap between germline ends came to 9 bases. In DNA, the CDR3 is TGTGCCAGCAGTTCACGGACTCCCTACAATGAGCAGTTCTTC. It translates to CASSSRTPYNEQFF.

This clone was detected only once. The chain links TRBV6-4 to TRBJ2-1, with TRBD2 matching 12 bases. CDR1 is MRHNA, CDR2 SNTAGT, per germline. There are 16 residues in the CDR3. The V and J ends lost 6 bases and 4 bases, in that order; junction bases with no gene match: 7. CDR3 in DNA: TGTGCCAGCAGGGTGACTAGCGGGAGTACATACAATGAGCAGTTCTTC. This translates into CASRVTSGSTYNEQFF.

J is TRBJ1-2 and V is TRBV30; maybe TRBD1 (6 bases). This CDR3 has 16 residues. Germline V gene lookup returns CDR1 GTSNPN and CDR2 SVGIG (reference sequence). The ends were cut back, 4 bases at V and 0 bases at J, with 18 bases in the middle. Written as DNA, the CDR3 is TGTGCCTGGACCCCATGGAGGGGGGCCCCTAACTATGGCTACACCTTC. This gives the protein CAWTPWRGAPNYGYTF.

This chain links TRBV6-5 with TRBJ2-7; 10 bases are shared with TRBD2. The germline gives CDR1 MNHEY, CDR2 SVGAGI. Unmatched junction bases numbered 6, after V lost 6 bases and J lost 1 base. This CDR3 spans 15 amino acids. CDR3 in DNA: TGTGCCAGCAGAGCTAGCGGGAGTGTGTCCTACGAGCAGTACTTC. It encodes CASRASGSVSYEQYF.